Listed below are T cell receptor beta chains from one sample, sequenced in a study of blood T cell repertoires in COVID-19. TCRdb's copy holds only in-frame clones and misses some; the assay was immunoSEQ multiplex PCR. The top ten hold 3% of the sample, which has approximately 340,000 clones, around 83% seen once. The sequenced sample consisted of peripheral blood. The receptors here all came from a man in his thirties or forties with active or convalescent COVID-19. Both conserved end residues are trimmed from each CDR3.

ASSSQGVGEKLF	TRBV28	TRBJ1-4
ASSYRGTGELF	TRBV6-5	TRBJ2-2
ASRLGGMGDPLH	TRBV5-1	TRBJ1-6
ASSPRQGSNEQY	TRBV11-3	TRBJ2-7
ASSTVSYNSPLH	TRBV7-2	TRBJ1-6
ATSDPGLAGYNEQF	TRBV24-1	TRBJ2-1
ASSLTAPGANVLT	TRBV18	TRBJ2-6
ASSQGFRAAQETQY	TRBV14	TRBJ2-5
ASSYSGQAAYNEQF	TRBV6-6	TRBJ2-1
ASSGDGGGVTGELF	TRBV9	TRBJ2-2
ASSLENEQF	TRBV18	TRBJ2-1
ASSYRDRPYEQY	TRBV6-5	TRBJ2-7
ASSLWGGVPT	TRBV7-3	TRBJ2-6
ASSDQGSGNTIY	TRBV7-2	TRBJ1-3
ASSQTRDSEAF	TRBV7-8	TRBJ1-1
ASSLADRAAGNTIY	TRBV7-8	TRBJ1-3
ASSLGQGNQPQH	TRBV7-9	TRBJ1-5
AWSRQSPGGYT	TRBV30	TRBJ1-2
ASSHRVFGNTIY	TRBV6-5	TRBJ1-3
AWSFGLGTDTQY	TRBV30	TRBJ2-3
ASSLAPGTLNSPLH	TRBV5-4	TRBJ1-6
ASSRGVGAVLFRTGELF	TRBV4-1	TRBJ2-2
ASSLVSLVSSYEQY	TRBV5-8	TRBJ2-7
ASSRTSGGPYNEQF	TRBV7-3	TRBJ2-1
AWTGTNTGELF	TRBV30	TRBJ2-2
ASSLAGLAFSYEQY	TRBV7-2	TRBJ2-7
ASSLGGGLAAEKLF	TRBV7-6	TRBJ1-4
ASSEDTNYGYT	TRBV6-1	TRBJ1-2
AWSGGLAGHTGELF	TRBV30	TRBJ2-2
ASSLQLDRGGNTIY	TRBV18	TRBJ1-3
ASSRVGGETQY	TRBV5-4	TRBJ2-5
ASSMGLAGLSSYNEQF	TRBV19	TRBJ2-1
ASSIRRRSRTYNEQF	TRBV19	TRBJ2-1
ASSRESGLAGEGSYNEQF	TRBV7-6	TRBJ2-1
ATEDRGLTEAF	TRBV19	TRBJ1-1
ASSVGGEGNTIY	TRBV9	TRBJ1-3
ASSQARGAYQPQH	TRBV4-3	TRBJ1-5
ASSWGQGIYGYT	TRBV5-6	TRBJ1-2
ARSLAVPASNQPQH	TRBV5-3	TRBJ1-5
ASSSTGTGNQPQH	TRBV7-3	TRBJ1-5
ASSQGGPGDTIY	TRBV5-1	TRBJ1-3
ASSAAPLYGYT	TRBV18	TRBJ1-2
ASSEEYRELATEAF	TRBV6-1	TRBJ1-1
ASSPGTSGRAASYNEQF	TRBV7-2	TRBJ2-1
ASSQVASGSSYNEQF	TRBV4-2	TRBJ2-1
ASSPSHRSSYNSPLH	TRBV2	TRBJ1-6
ASTRGARRNSPLH	TRBV19	TRBJ1-6
ASSQGGEEKLF	TRBV27	TRBJ1-4
ASSQEGTSGGPNEQF	TRBV3-1/TRBV3-2	TRBJ2-1
ASSLGYLGETQY	TRBV7-2	TRBJ2-5
ASSQDQFGTGHYGYT	TRBV4-3	TRBJ1-2
ASSSEGYTEAF	TRBV18	TRBJ1-1
ASSQDWLLAGGSWEQF	TRBV4-2	TRBJ2-1
ASSLHPTGWDTDTQY	TRBV12-1	TRBJ2-3
ASSLKERLSGNTIY	TRBV5-1	TRBJ1-3
ASSLSLRGRAYEQY	TRBV5-1	TRBJ2-7
AWSVTSGRSTGELF	TRBV30	TRBJ2-2